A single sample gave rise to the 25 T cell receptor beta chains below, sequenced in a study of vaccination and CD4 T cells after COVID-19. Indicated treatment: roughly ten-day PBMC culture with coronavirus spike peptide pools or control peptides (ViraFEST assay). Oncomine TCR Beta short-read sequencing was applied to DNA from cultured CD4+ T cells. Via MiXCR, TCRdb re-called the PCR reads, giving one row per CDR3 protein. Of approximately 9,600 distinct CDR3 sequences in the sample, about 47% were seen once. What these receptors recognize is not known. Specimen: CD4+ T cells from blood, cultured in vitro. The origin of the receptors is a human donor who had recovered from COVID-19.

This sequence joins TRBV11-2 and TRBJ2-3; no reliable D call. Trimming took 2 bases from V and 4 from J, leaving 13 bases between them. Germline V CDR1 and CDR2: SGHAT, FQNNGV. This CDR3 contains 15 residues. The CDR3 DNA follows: TGTGCCAGCAGCTTAACGGGTCTCTCTCCAGATACGCAGTATTTT. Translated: CASSLTGLSPDTQYF.

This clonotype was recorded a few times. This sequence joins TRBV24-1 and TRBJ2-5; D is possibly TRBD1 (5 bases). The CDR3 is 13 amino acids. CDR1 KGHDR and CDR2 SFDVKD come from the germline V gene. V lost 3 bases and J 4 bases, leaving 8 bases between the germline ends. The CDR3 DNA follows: TGTGCCACCAGTGATCCAGGGTTAGAGACCCAGTACTTC. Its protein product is CATSDPGLETQYF.

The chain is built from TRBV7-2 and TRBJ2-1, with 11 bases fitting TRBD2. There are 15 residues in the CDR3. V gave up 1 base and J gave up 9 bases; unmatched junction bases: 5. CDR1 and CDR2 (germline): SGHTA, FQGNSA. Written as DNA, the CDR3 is TGTGCCAGCAGCTTAGTAGCGGGGGGGCCTGGTGAGCAGTTCTTC. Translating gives CASSLVAGGPGEQFF.

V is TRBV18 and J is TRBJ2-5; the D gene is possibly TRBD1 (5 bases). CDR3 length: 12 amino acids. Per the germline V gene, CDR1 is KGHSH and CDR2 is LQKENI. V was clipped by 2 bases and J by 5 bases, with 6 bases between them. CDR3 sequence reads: CASSPSGETQYF. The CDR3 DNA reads TGTGCCAGCTCACCATCAGGGGAGACCCAGTACTTC. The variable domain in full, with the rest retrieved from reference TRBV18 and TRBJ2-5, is NAGVMQNPRHLVRRRGQEARLRCSPMKGHSHVYWYRQLPEEGLKFMVYLQKENIIDESGMPKERFSAEFPKEGPSILRIQQVVRGDSAAYFCASSPSGETQYFGPGTRLLVL.

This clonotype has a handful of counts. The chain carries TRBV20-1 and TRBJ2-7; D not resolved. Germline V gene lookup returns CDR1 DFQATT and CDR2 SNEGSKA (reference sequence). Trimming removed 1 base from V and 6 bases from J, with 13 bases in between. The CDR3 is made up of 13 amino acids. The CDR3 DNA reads TGCAGTGCTAGAGGGCGAACCCAGGCCGAGCAGTACTTC. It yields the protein CSARGRTQAEQYF.

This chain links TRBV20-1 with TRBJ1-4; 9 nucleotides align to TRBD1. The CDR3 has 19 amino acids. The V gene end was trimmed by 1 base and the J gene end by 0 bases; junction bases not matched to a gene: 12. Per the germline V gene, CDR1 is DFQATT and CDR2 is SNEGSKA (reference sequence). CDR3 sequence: CSARVGQGLSGTTNEKLFF. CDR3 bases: TGCAGTGCTAGAGTCGGACAGGGGCTTAGCGGGACAACTAATGAAAAACTGTTTTTT.

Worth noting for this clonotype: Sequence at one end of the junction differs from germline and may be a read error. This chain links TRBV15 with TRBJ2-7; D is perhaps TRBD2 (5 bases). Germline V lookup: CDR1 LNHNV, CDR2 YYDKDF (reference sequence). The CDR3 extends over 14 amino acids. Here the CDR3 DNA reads TGTGCCACCAGGCCCGGGGTAGACTCCTACGAGCAGCACTTC. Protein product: CATRPGVDSYEQHF.

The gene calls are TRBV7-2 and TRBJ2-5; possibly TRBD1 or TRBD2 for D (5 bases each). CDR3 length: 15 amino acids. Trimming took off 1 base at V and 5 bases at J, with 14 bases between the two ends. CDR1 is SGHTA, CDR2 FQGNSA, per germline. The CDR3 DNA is TGTGCCAGCAGCTTAGTCGGGGCCCCATTGGAGACCCAGTACTTC. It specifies CASSLVGAPLETQYF.

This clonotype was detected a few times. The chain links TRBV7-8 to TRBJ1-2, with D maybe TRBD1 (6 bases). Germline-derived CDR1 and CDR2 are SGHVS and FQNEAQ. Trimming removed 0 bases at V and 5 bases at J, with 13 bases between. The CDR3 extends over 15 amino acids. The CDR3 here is CASSLAFGGEYGYTF. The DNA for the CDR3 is TGTGCCAGCAGCTTAGCGTTCGGGGGCGAGTATGGCTACACCTTC.

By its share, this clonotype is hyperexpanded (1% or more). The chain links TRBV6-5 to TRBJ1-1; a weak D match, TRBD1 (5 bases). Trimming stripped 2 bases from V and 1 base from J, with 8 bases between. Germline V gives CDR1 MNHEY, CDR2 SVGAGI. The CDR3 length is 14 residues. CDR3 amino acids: CASSYGGENTEAFF. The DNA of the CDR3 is TGTGCCAGCAGTTACGGGGGGGAGAACACTGAAGCTTTCTTT.

CDR3 bases: TGCAGTGCTAGGGGCTCTGGGGCCAACGTCCTGACTTTC. This gives the protein CSARGSGANVLTF. V is TRBV20-1 and J is TRBJ2-6; no definite D call. Trimming cost V 3 bases and J 0 bases, with 3 bases left between them. Germline CDR1 is DFQATT and CDR2 is SNEGSKA (reference sequence). The CDR3 is 13 amino acids.

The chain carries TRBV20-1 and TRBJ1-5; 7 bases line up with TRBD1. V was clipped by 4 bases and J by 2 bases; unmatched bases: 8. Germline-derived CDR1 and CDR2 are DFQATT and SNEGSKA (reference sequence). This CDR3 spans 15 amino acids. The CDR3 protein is CSATQGTLGNQPQHF. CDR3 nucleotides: TGCAGTGCTACACAGGGGACGTTAGGCAATCAGCCCCAGCATTTT.

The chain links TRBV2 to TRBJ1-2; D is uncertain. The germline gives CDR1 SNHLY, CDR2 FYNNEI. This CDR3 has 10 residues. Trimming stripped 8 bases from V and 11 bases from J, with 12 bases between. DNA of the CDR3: TGTGCCAGCGGCGGGTCGATGTACACCTTC. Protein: CASGGSMYTF.

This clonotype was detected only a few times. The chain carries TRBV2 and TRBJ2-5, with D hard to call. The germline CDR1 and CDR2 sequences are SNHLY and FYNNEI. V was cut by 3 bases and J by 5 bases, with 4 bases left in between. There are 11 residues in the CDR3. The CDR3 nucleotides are TGTGCCAGCAGTGAGTACGAGACCCAGTACTTC. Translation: CASSEYETQYF.

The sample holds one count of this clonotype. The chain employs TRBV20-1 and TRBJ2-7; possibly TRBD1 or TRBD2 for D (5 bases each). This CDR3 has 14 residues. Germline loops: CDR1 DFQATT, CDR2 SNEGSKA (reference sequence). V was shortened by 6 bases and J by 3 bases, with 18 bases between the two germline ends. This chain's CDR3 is CSAQGRRADYEQYF. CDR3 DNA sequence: TGCAGTGCCCAGGGACGGCGGGCCGACTACGAGCAGTACTTC.

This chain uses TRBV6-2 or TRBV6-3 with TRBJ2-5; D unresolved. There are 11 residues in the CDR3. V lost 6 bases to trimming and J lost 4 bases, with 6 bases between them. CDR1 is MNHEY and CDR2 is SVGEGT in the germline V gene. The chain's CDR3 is CASRTGETQYF. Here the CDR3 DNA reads TGTGCCAGCAGGACGGGAGAGACCCAGTACTTC.

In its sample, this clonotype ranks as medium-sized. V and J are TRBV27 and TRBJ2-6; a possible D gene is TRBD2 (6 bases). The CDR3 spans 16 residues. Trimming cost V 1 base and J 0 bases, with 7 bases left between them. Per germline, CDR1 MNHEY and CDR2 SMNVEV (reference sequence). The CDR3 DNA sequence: TGTGCCAGCAGTTTATGGCGGGGCTCTGGGGCCAACGTCCTGACTTTC. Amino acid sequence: CASSLWRGSGANVLTF.

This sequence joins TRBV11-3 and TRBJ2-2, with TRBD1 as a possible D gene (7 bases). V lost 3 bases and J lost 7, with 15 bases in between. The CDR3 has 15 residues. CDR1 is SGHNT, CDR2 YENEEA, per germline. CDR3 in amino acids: CASSFAGQLNGELFF. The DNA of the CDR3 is TGTGCCAGCAGCTTTGCGGGACAGCTTAACGGGGAGCTGTTTTTT. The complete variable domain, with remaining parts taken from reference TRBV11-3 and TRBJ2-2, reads EAGVVQSPRYKIIEKKQPVAFWCNPISGHNTLYWYLQNLGQGPELLIRYENEEAVDDSQLPKDRFSAERLKGVDSTLKIQPAELGDSAVYLCASSFAGQLNGELFFGEGSRLTVL.

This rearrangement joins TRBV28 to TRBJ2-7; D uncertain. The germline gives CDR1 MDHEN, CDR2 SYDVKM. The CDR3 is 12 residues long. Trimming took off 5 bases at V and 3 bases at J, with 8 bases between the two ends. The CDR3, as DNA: TGTGCCAGCAGTCTTGGATACTACGAGCAGTACTTC. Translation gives CASSLGYYEQYF.

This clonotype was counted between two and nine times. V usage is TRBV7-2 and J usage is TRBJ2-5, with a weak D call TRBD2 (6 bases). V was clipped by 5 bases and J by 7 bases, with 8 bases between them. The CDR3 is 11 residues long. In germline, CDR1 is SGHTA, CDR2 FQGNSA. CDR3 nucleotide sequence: TGTGCCAGCAGCGGGGGGTGGACCCAGTACTTC. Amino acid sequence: CASSGGWTQYF.

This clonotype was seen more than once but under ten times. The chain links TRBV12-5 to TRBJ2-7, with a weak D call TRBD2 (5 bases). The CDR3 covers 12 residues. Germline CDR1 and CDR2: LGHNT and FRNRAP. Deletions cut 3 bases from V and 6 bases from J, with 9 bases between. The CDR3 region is CASGLWTFEQYF. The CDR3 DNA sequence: TGTGCTAGTGGTTTATGGACTTTCGAGCAGTACTTC. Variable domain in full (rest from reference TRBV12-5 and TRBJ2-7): DARVTQTPRHKVTEMGQEVTMRCQPILGHNTVFWYRQTMMQGLELLAYFRNRAPLDDSGMPKDRFSAEMPDATLATLKIQPSEPRDSAVYFCASGLWTFEQYFGPGTRLTVT.

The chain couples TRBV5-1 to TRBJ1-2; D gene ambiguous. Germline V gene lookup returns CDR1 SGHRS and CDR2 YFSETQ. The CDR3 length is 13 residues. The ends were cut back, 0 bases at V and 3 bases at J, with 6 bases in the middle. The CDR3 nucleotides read TGCGCCAGCAGCTTGGGGGGTGACTATGGCTACACCTTC. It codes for CASSLGGDYGYTF. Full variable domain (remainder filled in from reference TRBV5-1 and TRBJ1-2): KAGVTQTPRYLIKTRGQQVTLSCSPISGHRSVSWYQQTPGQGLQFLFEYFSETQRNKGNFPGRFSGRQFSNSRSEMNVSTLELGDSALYLCASSLGGDYGYTFGSGTRLTVV.

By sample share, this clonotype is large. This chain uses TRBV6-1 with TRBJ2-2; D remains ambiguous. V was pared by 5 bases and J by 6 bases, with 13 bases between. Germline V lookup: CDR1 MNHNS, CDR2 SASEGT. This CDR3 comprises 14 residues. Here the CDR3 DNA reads TGTGCCAGCAGTAAGGGCCCGACACCCGGGGAGCTGTTTTTT. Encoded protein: CASSKGPTPGELFF.

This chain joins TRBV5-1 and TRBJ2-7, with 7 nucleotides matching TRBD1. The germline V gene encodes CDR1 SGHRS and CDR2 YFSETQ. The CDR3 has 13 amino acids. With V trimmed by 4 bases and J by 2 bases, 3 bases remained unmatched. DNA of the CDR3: TGCGCCAGCAGCATGGGACAGACCTACGAGCAGTACTTC. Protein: CASSMGQTYEQYF.

As DNA, the CDR3 is TGCGCCAGCAGCCAAGGAGGCCAGAGGGGAAGCTCCTACAATGAGCAGTTCTTC. It translates to CASSQGGQRGSSYNEQFF. This chain connects TRBV4-1 to TRBJ2-1, with D perhaps matching TRBD1 or TRBD2 (5 bases each). V lost 1 base and J 0 bases, leaving 16 bases between the germline ends. The CDR3 has 18 residues. CDR1 is MGHRA and CDR2 is YSYEKL in the germline V gene.